Shown below are 8 T cell receptor beta chains from a single sample sequenced in a study of blood T cell repertoires in COVID-19. Generated by immunoSEQ multiplex PCR, the TCRdb table keeps only in-frame clones and is missing some. The sample yields about 140,000 clones, approximately 79% seen once. Sequencing was done on a sample of PBMCs or T cells enriched from blood (not recorded which). These receptors were collected from a woman between 50 and 59 years old who had recovered from COVID-19.

The chain joins TRBV19 to TRBJ1-3; a possible D gene is TRBD1 (5 bases). This CDR3 spans 18 amino acids. Germline values: CDR1 LNHDA, CDR2 SQIVND (reference sequence). Trimming took off 1 base at V and 0 bases at J, with 16 bases between the two ends. The CDR3 coding sequence is TGTGCCAGTAGTATAGGCTGGGCAGACAGAAGCTCTGGAAACACCATATATTTT. Its protein product is CASSIGWADRSSGNTIYF.

The chain links TRBV7-8 to TRBJ2-7; weak D call: TRBD1 (5 bases). With 1 base removed from V and 5 bases from J, the gap between germline ends came to 15 bases. Looked up from germline, CDR1 is SGHVS and CDR2 is FQNEAQ. This CDR3 contains 15 residues. CDR3 DNA sequence: TGTGCCAGCAGCTTAGTAGGGGCAGGAACGGACGAGCAGTACTTC. It yields the protein CASSLVGAGTDEQYF.

The V gene is TRBV24-1, the J gene TRBJ2-2; 9 positions match TRBD2. The V gene end was trimmed by 0 bases and the J gene end by 0 bases; junction bases not matched to a gene: 1. This CDR3 has 17 residues. Germline assignment: CDR1 KGHDR and CDR2 SFDVKD. The CDR3: CATSDLVAGANTGELFF. CDR3 nucleotides: TGTGCCACCAGTGATTTGGTAGCGGGAGCGAACACCGGGGAGCTGTTTTTT.

This chain links TRBV5-4 with TRBJ2-7, with TRBD2 matching 10 bases. Germline CDR1 is SGHNT and CDR2 is YYREEE (reference sequence). The V and J ends lost 0 bases and 4 bases, in that order; junction bases with no gene match: 4. The CDR3 sequence is 15 residues long. The CDR3 DNA follows: TGTGCCAGCAGCTTGGAGCGGGGGGGCGGGTACGAGCAGTACTTC. Residues: CASSLERGGGYEQYF.

The chain carries TRBV5-6 and TRBJ2-1; a weak D match, TRBD2 (5 bases). Germline V gene data show CDR1 as SGHDT and CDR2 as YYEEEE. V was cut by 1 base and J by 7 bases, with 18 bases left in between. This CDR3 contains 16 residues. The CDR3 DNA reads as TGTGCCAGCAGCTTGTTGAGCCCTCTAGCCGCAAATGAGCAGTTCTTC. It specifies CASSLLSPLAANEQFF. Full variable domain (remainder filled in from reference TRBV5-6 and TRBJ2-1): DAGVTQSPTHLIKTRGQQVTLRCSPKSGHDTVSWYQQALGQGPQFIFQYYEEEERQRGNFPDRFSGHQFPNYSSELNVNALLLGDSALYLCASSLLSPLAANEQFFGPGTRLTVL.

Written as DNA, the CDR3 is TGTGCCAGCAGTTTAACAACAGGGGTAGGAGGCTACACCTTC. This codes for CASSLTTGVGGYTF. The chain employs TRBV27 and TRBJ1-2; 7 bases are shared with TRBD1. CDR3 length equals 14 residues. V lost 2 bases, J lost 8 bases, and 8 bases stayed unmatched. The germline V gene encodes CDR1 MNHEY and CDR2 SMNVEV (reference sequence).

The gene calls are TRBV10-3 and TRBJ1-3; 9 nucleotides line up with TRBD1. There are 16 residues in the CDR3. Trimming cost V 11 bases and J 2 bases; bases outside gene matches: 13. Germline V CDR1 and CDR2: ENHRY, SYGVKD. The CDR3 here is CASQDPRDRAGNTIYF. The CDR3 DNA sequence: TGTGCCTCTCAGGACCCCCGGGACAGGGCTGGAAACACCATATATTTT.

This clone was seen repeatedly, ten times or more. This chain uses TRBV29-1 with TRBJ2-2; 14 positions match TRBD2. The germline V gene encodes CDR1 SQVTM and CDR2 ANQGSEA. The ends lost 4 bases at V and 6 bases at J; junction bases unmatched: 10. The CDR3 has 17 amino acids. This CDR3 reads CSVVGLMGLAGAGELFF. In DNA form, the CDR3 reads TGCAGCGTTGTAGGGCTAATGGGACTAGCGGGAGCCGGGGAGCTGTTTTTT.